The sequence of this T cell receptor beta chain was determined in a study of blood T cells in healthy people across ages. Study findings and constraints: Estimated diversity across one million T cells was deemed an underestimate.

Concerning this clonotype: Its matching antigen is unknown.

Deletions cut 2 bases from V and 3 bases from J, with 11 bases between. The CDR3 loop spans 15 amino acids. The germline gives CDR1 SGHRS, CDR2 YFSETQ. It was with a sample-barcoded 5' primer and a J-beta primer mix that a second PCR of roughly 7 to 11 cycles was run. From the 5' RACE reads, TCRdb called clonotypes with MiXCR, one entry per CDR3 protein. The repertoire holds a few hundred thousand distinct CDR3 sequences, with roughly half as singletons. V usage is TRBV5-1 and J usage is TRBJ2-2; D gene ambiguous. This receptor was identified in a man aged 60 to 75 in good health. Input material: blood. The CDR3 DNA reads TGCGCCAGCAGCTTAAATAGCCCGGACACCGGGGAGCTGTTTTTT. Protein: CASSLNSPDTGELFF.